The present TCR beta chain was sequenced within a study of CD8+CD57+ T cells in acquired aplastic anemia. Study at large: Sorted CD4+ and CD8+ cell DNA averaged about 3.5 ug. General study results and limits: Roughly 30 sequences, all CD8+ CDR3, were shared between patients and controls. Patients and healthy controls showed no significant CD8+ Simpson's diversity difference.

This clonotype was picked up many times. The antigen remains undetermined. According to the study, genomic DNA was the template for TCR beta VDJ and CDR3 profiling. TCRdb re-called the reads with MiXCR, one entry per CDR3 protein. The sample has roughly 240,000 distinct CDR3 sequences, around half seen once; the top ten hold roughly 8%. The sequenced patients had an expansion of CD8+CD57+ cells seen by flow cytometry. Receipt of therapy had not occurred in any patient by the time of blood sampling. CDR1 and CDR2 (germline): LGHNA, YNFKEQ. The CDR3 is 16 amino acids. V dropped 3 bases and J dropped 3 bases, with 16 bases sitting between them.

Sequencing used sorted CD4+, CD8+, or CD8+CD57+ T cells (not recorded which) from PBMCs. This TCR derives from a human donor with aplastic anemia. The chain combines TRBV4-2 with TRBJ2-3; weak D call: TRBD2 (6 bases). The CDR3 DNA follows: TGTGCCAGCAGCCACCGGTCCGGGGGAACAACAGATACGCAGTATTTT. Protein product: CASSHRSGGTTDTQYF.